This T cell receptor beta chain was found in a study of T cell responses to AZD1222 COVID-19 vaccine. Germline lookup yields CDR1 MNHNS and CDR2 SASEGT. Trimming left V 5 bases short and J 0 bases short, with 11 bases between. The CDR3 is 15 residues long. Study conclusions and caveats: The repertoires were collected only after the peak T cell response. Spike was spanned by vaccine-associated CD4 TCRs, with dominance at 160-218 and 743-854. Two AZD1222 administrations were followed by greater Spike-specific TCR breadth and depth.

TCRdb's copy holds only in-frame clones and misses some; the assay was immunoSEQ multiplex PCR. The data show about 160,000 clones, 85% to 95% seen once. Concerning this clone itself: The antigen is not known.

The clonotype comes from an adult in good health. Sequencing used peripheral blood, obtained on day 0 of AZD1222 vaccination. The genes are TRBV6-1 and TRBJ1-3; D call uncertain. The CDR3 DNA follows: TGTGCCAGCAGTCTGGACGGGAGCTCTGGAAACACCATATATTTT. This encodes CASSLDGSSGNTIYF.